Listed below are T cell receptor beta chains from one sample, sequenced in a study of shared clonotypes between healthy human individuals. Sequencing used immunoSEQ multiplex PCR; TCRdb keeps in-frame clones, though not all of them. The data contain around 1 million clones, 76% of them singletons. The sequenced sample was memory CD4+ T cells sorted from blood. Every receptor here comes from a man between 18 and 35 years old in good health. Both conserved end residues are trimmed from each CDR3. Some rows have no size entry. The others give once, few or many, or a class for an expanded clone.

abundance	len	j_gene	v_gene	CDR3aa
once	14	TRBJ2-2	TRBV5-1	ASSLLTSLNTGELF
many	13	TRBJ2-2	TRBV19	ASSIPRINTGELF
NA	13	TRBJ1-6	TRBV5-1	ASSPDRAGNSPLH
NA	13	TRBJ2-7	TRBV6-1	ASSDRVTGRYEQY
few	11	TRBJ1-2	TRBV29-1	SVWTGGGYGYT
NA	12	TRBJ2-7	TRBV18	ASSPQGARNEQY
NA	12	TRBJ1-6	TRBV9	ASASGTGDSPLH
NA	14	TRBJ2-5	TRBV7-6	ASSPGGGMFPNIQY
NA	13	TRBJ1-4	TRBV7-2	ASSLVGRVGEKLF
NA	15	TRBJ1-6	TRBV25-1	ASSELEGSSYNSPLH
NA	12	TRBJ1-5	TRBV14	ASSPQGANQPQH
NA	9	TRBJ1-1	TRBV27	ASSSYTEAF
NA	11	TRBJ1-4	TRBV2	ASRRGTDEKLF